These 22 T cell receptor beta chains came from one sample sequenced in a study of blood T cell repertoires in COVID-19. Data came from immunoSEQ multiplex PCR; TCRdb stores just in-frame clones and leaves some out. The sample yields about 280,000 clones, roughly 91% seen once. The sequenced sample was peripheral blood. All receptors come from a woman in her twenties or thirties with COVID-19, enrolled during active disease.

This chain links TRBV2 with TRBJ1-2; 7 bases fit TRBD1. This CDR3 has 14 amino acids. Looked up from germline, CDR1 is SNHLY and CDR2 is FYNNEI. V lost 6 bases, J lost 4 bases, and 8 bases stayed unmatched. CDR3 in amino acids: CASRAPGQTYGYTF. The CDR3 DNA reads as TGTGCCAGCAGGGCTCCGGGACAGACCTATGGCTACACCTTC.

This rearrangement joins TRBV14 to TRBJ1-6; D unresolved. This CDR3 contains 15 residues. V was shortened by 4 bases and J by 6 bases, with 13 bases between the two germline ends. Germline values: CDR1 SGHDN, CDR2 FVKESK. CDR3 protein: CASSRGAPFNSPLHF. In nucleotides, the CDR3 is TGTGCCAGCAGCCGGGGAGCCCCGTTTAATTCACCCCTCCACTTT.

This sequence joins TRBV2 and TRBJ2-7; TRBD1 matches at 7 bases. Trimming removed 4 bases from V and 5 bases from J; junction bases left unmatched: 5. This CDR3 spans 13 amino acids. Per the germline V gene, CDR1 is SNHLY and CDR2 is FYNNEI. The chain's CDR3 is CASSVEGADEQYF. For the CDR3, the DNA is TGTGCCAGCAGTGTCGAGGGGGCCGACGAGCAGTACTTC.

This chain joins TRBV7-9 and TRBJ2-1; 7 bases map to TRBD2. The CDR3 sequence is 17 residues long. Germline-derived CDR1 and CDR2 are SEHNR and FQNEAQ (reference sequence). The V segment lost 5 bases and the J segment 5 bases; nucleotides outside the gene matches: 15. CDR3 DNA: TGTGCCAGCAGCCCACACGTGGGACTATTCGTGGACAATGAGCAGTTCTTC. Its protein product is CASSPHVGLFVDNEQFF.

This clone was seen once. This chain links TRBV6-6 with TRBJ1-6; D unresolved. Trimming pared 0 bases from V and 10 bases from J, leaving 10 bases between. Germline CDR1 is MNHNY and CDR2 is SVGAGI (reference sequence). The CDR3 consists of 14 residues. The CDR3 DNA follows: TGTGCCAGCAGTTACTCAGGACTCCGGTCACCCCTCCACTTT. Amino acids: CASSYSGLRSPLHF.

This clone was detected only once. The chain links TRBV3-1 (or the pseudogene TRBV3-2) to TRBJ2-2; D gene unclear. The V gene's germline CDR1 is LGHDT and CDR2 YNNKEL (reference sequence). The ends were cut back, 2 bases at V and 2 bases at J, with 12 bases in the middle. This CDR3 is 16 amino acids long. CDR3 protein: CASSQPPYRNTGELFF. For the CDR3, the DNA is TGTGCCAGCAGCCAACCACCATACAGAAACACCGGGGAGCTGTTTTTT.

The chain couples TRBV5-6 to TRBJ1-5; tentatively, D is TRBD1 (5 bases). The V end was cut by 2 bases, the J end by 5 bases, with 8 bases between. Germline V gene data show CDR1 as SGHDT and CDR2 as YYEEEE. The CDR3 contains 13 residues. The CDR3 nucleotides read TGTGCCAGCAGCTTCGGGGGAGATCAGCCCCAGCATTTT. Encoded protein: CASSFGGDQPQHF.

CDR3 bases: TGTGCCAGCAGCTTAGGAGGGAAAGGCTACACCTTC. This codes for CASSLGGKGYTF. This chain links TRBV7-6 with TRBJ1-2; D call uncertain. The V and J ends lost 1 base and 8 bases respectively, with 8 bases between them. The CDR3 consists of 12 residues. Germline CDR1 and CDR2: SGHVS and FNYEAQ.

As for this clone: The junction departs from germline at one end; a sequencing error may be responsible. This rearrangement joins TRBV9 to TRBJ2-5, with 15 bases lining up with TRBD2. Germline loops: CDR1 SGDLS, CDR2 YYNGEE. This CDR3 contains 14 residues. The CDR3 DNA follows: TGTGCCAGCAGCGCGGGACTAGCGGGGGGAAAAGAGGACTTC. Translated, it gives CASSAGLAGGKEDF.

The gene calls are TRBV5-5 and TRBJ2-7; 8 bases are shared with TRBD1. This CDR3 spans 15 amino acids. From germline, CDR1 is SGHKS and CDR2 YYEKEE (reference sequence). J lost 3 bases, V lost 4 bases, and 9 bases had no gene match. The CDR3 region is CASSVGQGIYYEQYF. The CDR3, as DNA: TGTGCCAGCAGCGTCGGACAGGGAATTTACTACGAGCAGTACTTC.

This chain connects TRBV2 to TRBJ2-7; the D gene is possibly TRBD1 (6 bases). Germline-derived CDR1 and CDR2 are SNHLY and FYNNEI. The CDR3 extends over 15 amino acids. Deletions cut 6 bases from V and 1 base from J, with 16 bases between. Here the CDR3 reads CASSQQGSLSYEQYF. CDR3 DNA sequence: TGTGCCAGCAGCCAACAGGGAAGTTTGTCCTACGAGCAGTACTTC.

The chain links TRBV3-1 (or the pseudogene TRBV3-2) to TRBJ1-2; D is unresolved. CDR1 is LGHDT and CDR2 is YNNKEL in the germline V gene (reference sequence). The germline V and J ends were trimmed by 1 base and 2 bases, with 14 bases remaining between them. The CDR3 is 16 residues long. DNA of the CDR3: TGTGCCAGCAGCCAAGCCGTCGGTGCGTTAAACTATGGCTACACCTTC. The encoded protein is CASSQAVGALNYGYTF.

The CDR3 DNA follows: TGTGCCAGTAGCCTCCGGGACAGGGGAAACACCATATATTTT. It codes for CASSLRDRGNTIYF. This chain uses TRBV19 with TRBJ1-3; 8 bases line up with TRBD1. The CDR3 extends over 14 amino acids. Germline CDR1 is LNHDA and CDR2 is SQIVND (reference sequence). The V and J ends lost 6 bases and 4 bases, in that order; junction bases with no gene match: 5. Using reference TRBV19 and TRBJ1-3 for the parts outside the CDR3, the full variable domain is DGGITQSPKYLFRKEGQNVTLSCEQNLNHDAMYWYRQDPGQGLRLIYYSQIVNDFQKGDIAEGYSVSREKKESFPLTVTSAQKNPTAFYLCASSLRDRGNTIYFGEGSWLTVV.

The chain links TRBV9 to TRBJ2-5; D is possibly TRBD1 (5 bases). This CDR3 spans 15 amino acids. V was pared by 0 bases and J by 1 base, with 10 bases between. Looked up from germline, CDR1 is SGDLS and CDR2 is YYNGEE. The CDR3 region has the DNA TGTGCCAGCAGCGTAGTCGGAAGGGGCCAAGAGACCCAGTACTTC. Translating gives CASSVVGRGQETQYF.

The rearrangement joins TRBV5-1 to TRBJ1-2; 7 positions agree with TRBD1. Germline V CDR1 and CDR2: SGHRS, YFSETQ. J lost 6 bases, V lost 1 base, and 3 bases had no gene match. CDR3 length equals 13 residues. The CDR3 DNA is TGCGCCAGCAGCTTGCAGGGGGAGGATGGCTACACCTTC. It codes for CASSLQGEDGYTF.

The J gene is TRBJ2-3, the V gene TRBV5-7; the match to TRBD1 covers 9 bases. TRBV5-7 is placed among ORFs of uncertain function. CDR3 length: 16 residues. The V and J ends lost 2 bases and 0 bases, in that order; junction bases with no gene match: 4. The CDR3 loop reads CASSFPQGASTDTQYF. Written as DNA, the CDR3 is TGTGCCAGCAGCTTTCCACAGGGGGCTAGCACAGATACGCAGTATTTT.

The CDR3 region is CASGTRTGGEETQYF. In DNA form, the CDR3 reads TGTGCTAGTGGTACCCGGACAGGGGGCGAAGAGACCCAGTACTTC. This chain joins TRBV12-5 and TRBJ2-5, with 11 bases matching TRBD1. The J segment lost 3 bases and the V segment lost 5 bases, leaving 5 bases of the junction unmatched. The CDR3 spans 15 residues. In germline, CDR1 is LGHNT, CDR2 FRNRAP.

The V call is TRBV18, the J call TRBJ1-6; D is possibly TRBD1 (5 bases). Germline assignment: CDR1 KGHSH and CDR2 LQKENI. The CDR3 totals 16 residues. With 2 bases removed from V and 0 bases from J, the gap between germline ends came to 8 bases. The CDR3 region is CASSPDRYSYNSPLHF. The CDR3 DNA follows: TGTGCCAGCTCACCAGACAGATACTCCTATAATTCACCCCTCCACTTT.

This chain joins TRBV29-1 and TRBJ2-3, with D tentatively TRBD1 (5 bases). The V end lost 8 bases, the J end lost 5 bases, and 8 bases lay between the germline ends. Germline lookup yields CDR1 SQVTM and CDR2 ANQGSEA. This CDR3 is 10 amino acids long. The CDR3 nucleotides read TGCAGCATAGGGGTAGATACGCAGTATTTT. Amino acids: CSIGVDTQYF.

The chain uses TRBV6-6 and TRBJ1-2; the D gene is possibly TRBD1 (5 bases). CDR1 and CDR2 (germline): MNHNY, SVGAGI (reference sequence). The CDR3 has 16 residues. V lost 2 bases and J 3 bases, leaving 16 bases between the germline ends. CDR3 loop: CASSYPPRGSDYGYTF. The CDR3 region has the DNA TGTGCCAGCAGTTACCCGCCGCGGGGGTCGGACTATGGCTACACCTTC.

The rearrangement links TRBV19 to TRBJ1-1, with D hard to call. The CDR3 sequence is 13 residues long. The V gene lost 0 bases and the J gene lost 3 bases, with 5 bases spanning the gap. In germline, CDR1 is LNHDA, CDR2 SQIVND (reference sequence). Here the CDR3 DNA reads TGTGCCAGTAGTATAGACAGTTACACTGAAGCTTTCTTT. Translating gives CASSIDSYTEAFF.

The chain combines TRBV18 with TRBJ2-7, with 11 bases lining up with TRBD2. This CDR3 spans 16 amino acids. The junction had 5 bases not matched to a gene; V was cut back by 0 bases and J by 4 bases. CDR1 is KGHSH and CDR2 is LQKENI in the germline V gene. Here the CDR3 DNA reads TGTGCCAGCTCACCACCGGTGGCTAGCGGGGGGTACGAGCAGTACTTC. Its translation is CASSPPVASGGYEQYF. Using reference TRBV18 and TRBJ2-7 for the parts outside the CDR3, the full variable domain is NAGVMQNPRHLVRRRGQEARLRCSPMKGHSHVYWYRQLPEEGLKFMVYLQKENIIDESGMPKERFSAEFPKEGPSILRIQQVVRGDSAAYFCASSPPVASGGYEQYFGPGTRLTVT.